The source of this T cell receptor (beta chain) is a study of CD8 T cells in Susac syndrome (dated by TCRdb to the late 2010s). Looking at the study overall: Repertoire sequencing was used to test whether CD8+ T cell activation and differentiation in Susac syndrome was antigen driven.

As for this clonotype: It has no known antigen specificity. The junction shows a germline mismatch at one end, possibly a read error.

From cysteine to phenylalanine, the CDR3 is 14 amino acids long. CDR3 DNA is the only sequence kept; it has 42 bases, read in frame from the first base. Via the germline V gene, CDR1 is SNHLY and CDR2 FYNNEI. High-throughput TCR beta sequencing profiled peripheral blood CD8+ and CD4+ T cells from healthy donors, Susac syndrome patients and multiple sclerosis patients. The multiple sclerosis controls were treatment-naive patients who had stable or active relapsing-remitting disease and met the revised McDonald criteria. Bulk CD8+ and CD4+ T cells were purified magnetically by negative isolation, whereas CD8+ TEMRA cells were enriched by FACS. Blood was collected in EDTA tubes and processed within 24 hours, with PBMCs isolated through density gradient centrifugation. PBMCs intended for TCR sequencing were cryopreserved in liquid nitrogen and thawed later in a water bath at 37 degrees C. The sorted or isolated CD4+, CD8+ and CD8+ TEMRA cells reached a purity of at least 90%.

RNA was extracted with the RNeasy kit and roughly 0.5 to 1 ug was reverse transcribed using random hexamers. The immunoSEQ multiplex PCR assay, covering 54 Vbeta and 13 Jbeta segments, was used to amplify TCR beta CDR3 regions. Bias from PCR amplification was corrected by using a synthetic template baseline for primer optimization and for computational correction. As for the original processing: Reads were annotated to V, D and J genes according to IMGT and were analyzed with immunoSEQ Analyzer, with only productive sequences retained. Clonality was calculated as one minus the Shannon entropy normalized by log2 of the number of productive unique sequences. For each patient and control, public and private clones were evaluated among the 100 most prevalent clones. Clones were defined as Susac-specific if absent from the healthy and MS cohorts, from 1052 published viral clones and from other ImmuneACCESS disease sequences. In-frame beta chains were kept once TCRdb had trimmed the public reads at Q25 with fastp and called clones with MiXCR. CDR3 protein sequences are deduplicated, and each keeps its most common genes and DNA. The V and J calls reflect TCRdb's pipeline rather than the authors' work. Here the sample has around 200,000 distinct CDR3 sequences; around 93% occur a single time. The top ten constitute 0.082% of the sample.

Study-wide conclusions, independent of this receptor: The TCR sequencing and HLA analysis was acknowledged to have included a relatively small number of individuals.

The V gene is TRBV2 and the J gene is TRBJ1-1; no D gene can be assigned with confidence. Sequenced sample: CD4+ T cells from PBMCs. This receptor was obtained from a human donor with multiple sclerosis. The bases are TGTGCCAGCAGTGAAGCCCAAACGGCTTCTGATGCTTTCTTT. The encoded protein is CASSEAQTASDAFF.